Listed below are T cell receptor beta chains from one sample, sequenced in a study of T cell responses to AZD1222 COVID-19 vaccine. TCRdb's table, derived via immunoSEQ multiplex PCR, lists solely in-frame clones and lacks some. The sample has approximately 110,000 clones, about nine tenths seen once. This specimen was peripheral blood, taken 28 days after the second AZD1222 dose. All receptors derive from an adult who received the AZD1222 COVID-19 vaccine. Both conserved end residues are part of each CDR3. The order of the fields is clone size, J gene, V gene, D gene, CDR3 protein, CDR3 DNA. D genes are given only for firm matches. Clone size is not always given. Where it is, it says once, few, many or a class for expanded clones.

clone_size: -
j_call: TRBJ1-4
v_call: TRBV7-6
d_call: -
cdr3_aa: CASSLAGGAPGEKLFF
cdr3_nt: TGTGCCAGCAGCTTAGCGGGGGGGGCGCCTGGTGAAAAACTGTTTTTT

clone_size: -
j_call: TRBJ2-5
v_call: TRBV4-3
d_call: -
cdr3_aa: CASSQDYVSGGLETQYF
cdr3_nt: TGCGCCAGCAGCCAAGATTATGTGTCCGGCGGTTTAGAGACCCAGTACTTC

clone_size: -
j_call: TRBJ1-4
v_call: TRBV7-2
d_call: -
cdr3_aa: CASSLNRPPSEKLFF
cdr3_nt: TGTGCCAGCAGCTTAAATAGGCCCCCTAGTGAAAAACTGTTTTTT

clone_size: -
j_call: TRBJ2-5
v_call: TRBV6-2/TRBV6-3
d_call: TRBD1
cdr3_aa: CASSYAGQGKETQYF
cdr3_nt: TGTGCCAGCAGTTACGCAGGACAGGGGAAAGAGACCCAGTACTTC

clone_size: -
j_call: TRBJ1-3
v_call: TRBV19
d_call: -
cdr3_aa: CASSMYSGNTIYF
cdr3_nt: TGTGCCAGTAGTATGTACTCTGGAAACACCATATATTTT

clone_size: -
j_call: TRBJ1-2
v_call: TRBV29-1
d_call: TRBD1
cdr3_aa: CSVEIMGQDIANYGYTF
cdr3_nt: TGCAGCGTTGAAATTATGGGACAGGATATTGCTAACTATGGCTACACCTTC

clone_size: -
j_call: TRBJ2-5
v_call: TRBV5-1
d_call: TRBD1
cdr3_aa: CASSLRQGWETQYF
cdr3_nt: TGCGCCAGCAGCCTGAGACAGGGTTGGGAGACCCAGTACTTC

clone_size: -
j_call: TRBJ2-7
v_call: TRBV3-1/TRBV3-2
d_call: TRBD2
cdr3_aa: CASSQETLAGGYEQYF
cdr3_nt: TGTGCCAGCAGCCAAGAAACACTAGCGGGGGGATACGAGCAGTACTTC

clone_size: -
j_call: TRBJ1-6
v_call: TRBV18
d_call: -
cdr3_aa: CASSPGDGSPLHF
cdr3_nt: TGTGCCAGCTCACCAGGGGATGGTTCACCCCTCCACTTT

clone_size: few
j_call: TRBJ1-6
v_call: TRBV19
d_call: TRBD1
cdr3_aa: CASSMDPTGGYSPLHF
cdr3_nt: TGTGCCAGTAGTATGGACCCGACAGGGGGCTACTCACCCCTCCACTTT

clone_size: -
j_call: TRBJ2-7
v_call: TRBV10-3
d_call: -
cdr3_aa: CAITQRAEGEQYF
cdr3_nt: TGTGCCATCACCCAAAGGGCCGAGGGCGAGCAGTACTTC

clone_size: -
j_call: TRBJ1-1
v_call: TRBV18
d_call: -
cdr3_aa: CASSRDTLNTEAFF
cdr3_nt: TGTGCCAGCTCAAGGGACACTTTGAACACTGAAGCTTTCTTT

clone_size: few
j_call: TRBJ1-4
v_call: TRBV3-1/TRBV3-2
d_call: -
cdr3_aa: CASSQQSTAELFF
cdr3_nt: TGTGCCAGCAGCCAACAATCGACAGCGGAACTGTTTTTT

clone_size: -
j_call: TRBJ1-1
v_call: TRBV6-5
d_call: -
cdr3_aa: CASSKRTGNTEAFF
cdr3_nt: TGTGCCAGCAGTAAAAGGACGGGGAACACTGAAGCTTTCTTT

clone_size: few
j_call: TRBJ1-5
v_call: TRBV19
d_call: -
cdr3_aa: CASTMGPSGGSNQPQHF
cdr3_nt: TGTGCCAGTACTATGGGACCATCCGGCGGGAGCAATCAGCCCCAGCATTTT

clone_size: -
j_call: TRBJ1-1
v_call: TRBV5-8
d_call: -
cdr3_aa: CASSLSEGFSAFF
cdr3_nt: TGTGCCAGCAGCTTGTCGGAGGGGTTCTCAGCTTTCTTT

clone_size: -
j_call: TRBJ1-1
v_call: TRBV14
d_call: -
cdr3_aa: CASNDHMNTEAFF
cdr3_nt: TGTGCCAGCAACGACCACATGAACACTGAAGCTTTCTTT

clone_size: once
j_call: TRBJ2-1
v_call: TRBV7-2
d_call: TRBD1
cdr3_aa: CASSLYSSGTGVVNEQFF
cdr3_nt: TGTGCCAGCAGCTTATACTCATCCGGGACAGGGGTTGTAAATGAGCAGTTCTTC

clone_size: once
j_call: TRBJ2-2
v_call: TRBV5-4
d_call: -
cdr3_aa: CASSFGGVNTGELFF
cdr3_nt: TGTGCCAGCAGCTTTGGAGGGGTGAACACCGGGGAGCTGTTTTTT

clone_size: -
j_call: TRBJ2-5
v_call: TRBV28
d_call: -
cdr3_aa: CASSPGAGLETQYF
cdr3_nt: TGTGCCAGCAGCCCCGGGGCGGGGTTAGAGACCCAGTACTTC

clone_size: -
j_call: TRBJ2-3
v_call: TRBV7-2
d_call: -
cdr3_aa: CASSLAAATDTQYF
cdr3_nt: TGTGCCAGCAGCTTAGCCGCAGCCACAGATACGCAGTATTTT

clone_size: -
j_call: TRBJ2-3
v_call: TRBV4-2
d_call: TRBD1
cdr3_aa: CASSLGQGADTQYF
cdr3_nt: TGTGCCAGCAGCCTCGGACAGGGCGCAGATACGCAGTATTTT

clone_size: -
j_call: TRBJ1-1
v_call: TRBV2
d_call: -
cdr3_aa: CASTLYTEAFF
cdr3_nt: TGTGCCAGCACTTTATACACTGAAGCTTTCTTT

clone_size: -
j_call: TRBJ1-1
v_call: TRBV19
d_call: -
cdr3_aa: CASSTHSGNTEAFF
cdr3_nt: TGTGCCAGTAGTACCCACTCGGGGAACACTGAAGCTTTCTTT

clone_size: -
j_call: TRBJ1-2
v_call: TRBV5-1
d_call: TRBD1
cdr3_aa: CASSLSGGYGYTF
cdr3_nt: TGCGCCAGCAGCTTGTCAGGGGGCTATGGCTACACCTTC

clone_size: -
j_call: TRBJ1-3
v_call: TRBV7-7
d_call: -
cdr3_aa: CASSLGPGLSGNTIYF
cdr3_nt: TGTGCCAGCAGCTTAGGGCCCGGCCTCTCTGGAAACACCATATATTTT

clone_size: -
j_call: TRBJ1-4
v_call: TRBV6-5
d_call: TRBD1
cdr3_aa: CASSDRDATNEKLFF
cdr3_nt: TGTGCCAGCTCCGACAGGGATGCAACTAATGAAAAACTGTTTTTT

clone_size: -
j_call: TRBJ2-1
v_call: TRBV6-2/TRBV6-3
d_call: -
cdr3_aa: CASSTQQGYNEQFF
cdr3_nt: TGTGCCAGCAGTACCCAACAGGGATACAATGAGCAGTTCTTC

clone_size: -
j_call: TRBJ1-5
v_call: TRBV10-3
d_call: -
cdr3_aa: CAITEGGGQPQHF
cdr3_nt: TGTGCCATCACTGAGGGGGGAGGGCAGCCCCAGCATTTT

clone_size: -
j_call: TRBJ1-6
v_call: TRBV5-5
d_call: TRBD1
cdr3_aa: CASRGAGTDNSPLHF
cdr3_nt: TGTGCCAGCAGGGGGGCCGGGACAGATAATTCACCCCTCCACTTT

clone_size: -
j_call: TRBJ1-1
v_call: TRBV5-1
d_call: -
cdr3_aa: CASSSNFLSNTEAFF
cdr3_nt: TGCGCCAGCAGCTCCAATTTTCTGTCGAACACTGAAGCTTTCTTT

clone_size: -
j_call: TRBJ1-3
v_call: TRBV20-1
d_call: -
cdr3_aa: CSASRPSSGNTIYF
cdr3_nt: TGCAGTGCTAGTCGACCTTCTTCCGGAAACACCATATATTTT

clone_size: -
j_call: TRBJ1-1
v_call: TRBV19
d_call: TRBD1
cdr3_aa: CASSNGQGWTEAFF
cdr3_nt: TGTGCCAGTAGCAATGGACAGGGTTGGACTGAAGCTTTCTTT

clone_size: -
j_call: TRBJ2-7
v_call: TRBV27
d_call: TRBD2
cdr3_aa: CASAARGGPYEQYF
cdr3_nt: TGTGCCAGCGCAGCCCGGGGAGGGCCCTACGAGCAGTACTTC

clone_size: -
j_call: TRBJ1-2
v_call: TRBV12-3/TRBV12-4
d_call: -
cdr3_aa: CASRSGGTEGYTF
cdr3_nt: TGTGCCAGCAGGAGCGGTGGGACGGAAGGCTACACCTTC

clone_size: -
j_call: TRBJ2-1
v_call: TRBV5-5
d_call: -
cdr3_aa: CASSQYVGSYNEQFF
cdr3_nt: TGTGCCAGCAGCCAATACGTGGGCTCCTACAATGAGCAGTTCTTC

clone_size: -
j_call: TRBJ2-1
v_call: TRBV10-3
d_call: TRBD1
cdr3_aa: CAISPGTVGGEQFF
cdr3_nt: TGTGCCATCAGCCCTGGGACAGTAGGGGGTGAGCAGTTCTTC

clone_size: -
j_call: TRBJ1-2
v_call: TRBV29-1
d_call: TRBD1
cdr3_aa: CSVGPTGGGYTF
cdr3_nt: TGCAGCGTCGGGCCAACAGGGGGTGGCTACACCTTC

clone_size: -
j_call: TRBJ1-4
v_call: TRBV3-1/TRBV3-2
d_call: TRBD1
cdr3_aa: CASSQGPGGGEKLFF
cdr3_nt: TGTGCCAGCAGCCAAGGTCCAGGGGGAGGGGAAAAACTGTTTTTT

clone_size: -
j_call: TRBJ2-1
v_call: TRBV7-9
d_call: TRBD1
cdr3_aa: CASSLALDRAYNEQFF
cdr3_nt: TGTGCCAGCAGCTTAGCTCTGGACAGGGCCTACAATGAGCAGTTCTTC

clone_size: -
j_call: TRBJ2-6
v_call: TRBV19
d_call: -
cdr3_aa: CASSMDVTGANVLTF
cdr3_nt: TGTGCCAGTAGCATGGACGTAACTGGGGCCAACGTCCTGACTTTC

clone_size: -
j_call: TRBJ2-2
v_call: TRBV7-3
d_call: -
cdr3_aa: CASSFLTGELFF
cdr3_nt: TGTGCCAGCAGCTTCCTCACCGGGGAGCTGTTTTTT

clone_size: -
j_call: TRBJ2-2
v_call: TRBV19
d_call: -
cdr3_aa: CASSISGTGELFF
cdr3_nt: TGTGCCAGTAGTATATCTGGCACCGGGGAGCTGTTTTTT

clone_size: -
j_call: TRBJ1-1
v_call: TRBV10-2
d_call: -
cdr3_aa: CASSEWGTAEAFF
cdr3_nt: TGCGCCAGCAGTGAATGGGGTACGGCTGAAGCTTTCTTT

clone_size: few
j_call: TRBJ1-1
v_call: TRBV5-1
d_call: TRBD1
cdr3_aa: CASSGQGNTEAFF
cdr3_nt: TGCGCCAGCAGCGGACAGGGGAACACTGAAGCTTTCTTT

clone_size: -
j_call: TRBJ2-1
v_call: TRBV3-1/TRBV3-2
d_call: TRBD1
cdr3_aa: CASSQAGTGSYNEQFF
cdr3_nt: TGTGCCAGCAGTCAAGCCGGGACAGGGTCCTACAATGAGCAGTTCTTC

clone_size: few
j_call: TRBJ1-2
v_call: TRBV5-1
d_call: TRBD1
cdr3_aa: CASSSDRGNGYTF
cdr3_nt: TGCGCCAGCAGCTCAGACAGGGGGAATGGCTACACCTTC

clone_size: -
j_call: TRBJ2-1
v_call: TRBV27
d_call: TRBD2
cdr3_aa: CASSPLAGGPNEQFF
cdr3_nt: TGTGCCAGCAGTCCCCTGGCGGGGGGGCCCAATGAGCAGTTCTTC

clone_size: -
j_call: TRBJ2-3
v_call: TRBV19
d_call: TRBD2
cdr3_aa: CASSIGTSVGTDTQYF
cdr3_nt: TGTGCCAGTAGTATCGGGACTAGCGTGGGCACAGATACGCAGTATTTT

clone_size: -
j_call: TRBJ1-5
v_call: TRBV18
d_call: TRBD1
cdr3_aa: CASSPRGQGEGQPQHF
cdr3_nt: TGTGCCAGCTCACCACGGGGACAGGGGGAAGGTCAGCCCCAGCATTTT

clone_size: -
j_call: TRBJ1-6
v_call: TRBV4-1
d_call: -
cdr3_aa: CASSQDFNRGRGSPLHF
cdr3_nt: TGCGCCAGCAGCCAAGATTTTAACCGAGGAAGGGGATCACCCCTCCACTTT

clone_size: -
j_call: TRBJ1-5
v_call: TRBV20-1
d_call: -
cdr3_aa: CSASSRAEGGQPQHF
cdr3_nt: TGCAGTGCTAGTTCTCGGGCCGAAGGCGGTCAGCCCCAGCATTTT

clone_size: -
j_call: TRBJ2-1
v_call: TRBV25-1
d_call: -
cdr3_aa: CASSETSWANEQFF
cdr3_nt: TGTGCCAGCAGTGAGACTAGTTGGGCCAATGAGCAGTTCTTC

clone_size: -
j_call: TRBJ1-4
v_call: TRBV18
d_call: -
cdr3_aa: CASSPEGNEKLFF
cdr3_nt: TGTGCCAGCTCACCAGAGGGTAATGAAAAACTGTTTTTT

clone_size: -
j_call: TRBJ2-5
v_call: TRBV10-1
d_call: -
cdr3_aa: CASSDQLDSRVETQYF
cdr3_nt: TGCGCCAGCAGTGACCAGCTCGACAGCCGTGTTGAGACCCAGTACTTC

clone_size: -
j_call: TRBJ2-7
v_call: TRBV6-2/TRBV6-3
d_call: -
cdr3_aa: CASSPRGERWEQYF
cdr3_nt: TGTGCCAGCAGCCCCCGGGGCGAAAGGTGGGAGCAGTACTTC